Listed below are T cell receptor beta chains from one sample, sequenced in a study of T cell responses to AZD1222 COVID-19 vaccine. Only in-frame clones appear in the TCRdb table, and some are missing; sequencing was by immunoSEQ multiplex PCR. The sample yields some 120,000 clones, roughly 84% seen once. The source material was peripheral blood, sampled on day 0 of AZD1222 vaccination. The receptors shown here come from an adult in good health. Both conserved end residues are part of each CDR3. A D gene is named only where the DNA matches it firmly. Part of the rows lack a size; the others show once, few, many or a class for expanded clones.

-	-	TRBV6-2/TRBV6-3	TRBJ2-7	TGTGCCAGCAGTCAAACGGGGGCAATGAGGCAGTACTTC	CASSQTGAMRQYF
-	-	TRBV5-1	TRBJ2-3	TGCGCCAGCAGCTTGGCCCCCTCTAGCACAGATACGCAGTATTTT	CASSLAPSSTDTQYF
-	TRBD1	TRBV5-5	TRBJ1-1	TGTGCCAGCAGCTCGGACAGGGCTAAAGCTTTCTTT	CASSSDRAKAFF
-	TRBD1	TRBV27	TRBJ1-5	TGTGCCAGCAGTTTCCAACGACCGGGACAGACCAATCAGCCCCAGCATTTT	CASSFQRPGQTNQPQHF
-	-	TRBV4-1	TRBJ1-2	TGCGCCAGCAGTACGACCCGGGTAGGGTATGGCTACACCTTC	CASSTTRVGYGYTF
-	-	TRBV7-9	TRBJ1-3	TGTGCCAGCAGCCCCAAACCAGGGGACTCTGGAAACACCATATATTTT	CASSPKPGDSGNTIYF
-	TRBD1	TRBV6-5	TRBJ2-7	TGTGCCAGCACCTCGGACAGGGCTAGCTCCTACGAGCAGTACTTC	CASTSDRASSYEQYF
-	-	TRBV4-2	TRBJ1-2	TGTGCCAGCAGCCAAGAAGCGTTATACTATGGCTACACCTTC	CASSQEALYYGYTF
-	-	TRBV14	TRBJ1-2	TGTGCCAGCAGCCAAGAGAGGTCGCGTTTGGATGGCTACACCTTC	CASSQERSRLDGYTF
-	-	TRBV4-1	TRBJ1-2	TGCGCCAGCAGCCAAGCGGTGGATGGCTACACCTTC	CASSQAVDGYTF
few	-	TRBV7-6	TRBJ2-3	TGTGCCAGCAGCTTAATGGCCAGCGGTAGGGGAGATACGCAGTATTTT	CASSLMASGRGDTQYF
-	-	TRBV3-1/TRBV3-2	TRBJ2-7	TGTGCCAGCAGCCAAGAGTGGTGCTACGAGCAGTACTTC	CASSQEWCYEQYF
-	-	TRBV6-5	TRBJ2-7	TGTGCCGGGGGGATAGGGGGCCCCTACGAGCAGTACTTC	CAGGIGGPYEQYF
few	-	TRBV3-1/TRBV3-2	TRBJ2-7	TGTGCCAGCAGCCAGATGTACGAGCAGTACTTC	CASSQMYEQYF
-	-	TRBV11-2	TRBJ1-2	TGTGCCAGCAGCTTTCGGGGGGGAGAAGGCTACACCTTC	CASSFRGGEGYTF
-	-	TRBV19	TRBJ2-3	TGTGCCAGTAGTTCCCTCCAGGGGACGAAGGATACGCAGTATTTT	CASSSLQGTKDTQYF
-	TRBD2	TRBV10-2	TRBJ2-2	TGCGCCAGCAGGATGGCGGGGGGGTCCGGCGGGGAGCTGTTTTTT	CASRMAGGSGGELFF
few	-	TRBV5-4	TRBJ1-1	TGTGCCAGCAGCTACCGGACTCGTGAAGCTTTCTTT	CASSYRTREAFF
once	-	TRBV4-1	TRBJ1-3	TGCGCCAGCAGCCAAGATGGTGGAAACACCATATATTTT	CASSQDGGNTIYF
-	TRBD1	TRBV5-4	TRBJ2-3	TGTGCCAGCAGCCAGGGGGCACCTTCTAGCACAGATACGCAGTATTTT	CASSQGAPSSTDTQYF
few	-	TRBV11-2	TRBJ1-1	TGTGCCAGCAGCTTAGTTGGGTCGAACACTGAAGCTTTCTTT	CASSLVGSNTEAFF
-	-	TRBV27	TRBJ1-1	TGTGCCAGCAGTTCCGGACCAGCACACGAAGCTTTCTTT	CASSSGPAHEAFF
-	TRBD1	TRBV19	TRBJ1-2	TGTGCCAGTAGTCTCCTGGGGACAGGGGACTATGGCTACACCTTC	CASSLLGTGDYGYTF
-	-	TRBV12-3/TRBV12-4	TRBJ1-1	TGTGCCAGCAGTATAGCTGGGAACACTGAAGCTTTCTTT	CASSIAGNTEAFF
-	-	TRBV7-9	TRBJ1-6	TGTGCCAGCAGCTTAAAATTGCAGGAAAAAGATAATTCACCCCTCCACTTT	CASSLKLQEKDNSPLHF
-	-	TRBV9	TRBJ1-5	TGTGCCAGCAGCGTGACAGTGGATGGGAAGCCCCAGCATTTT	CASSVTVDGKPQHF
-	-	TRBV5-1	TRBJ1-2	TGCGCCAGCAGCCTTGGGACGGCGAACTATGGCTACACCTTC	CASSLGTANYGYTF
-	-	TRBV5-1	TRBJ1-1	TGCGCCAGCAGCTTGGGGCCTGAGGGCACTGAAGCTTTCTTT	CASSLGPEGTEAFF
-	-	TRBV12-2	TRBJ2-3	TGTGCAAGTCGCTTAGCGAGTCGGGATAGGGGGCGGCCCGGCACAGATACGCAGTATTTT	CASRLASRDRGRPGTDTQYF
-	-	TRBV11-2	TRBJ2-5	TGTGCCAGCAGCTTAGTTGGCCATCTGGGAGAGACCCAGTACTTC	CASSLVGHLGETQYF
-	TRBD1	TRBV6-2/TRBV6-3	TRBJ1-2	TGTGCCAGCAGTGAGACAGGGGGAACTTATGGCTACACCTTC	CASSETGGTYGYTF
-	-	TRBV19	TRBJ1-1	TGTGCCAGTAGTATGGGGGGGTACACTGAAGCTTTCTTT	CASSMGGYTEAFF
-	-	TRBV6-6	TRBJ1-5	TGTGCCAGCAGTTACTCGCCAGGGGGCAATCAGCCCCAGCATTTT	CASSYSPGGNQPQHF
once	-	TRBV11-1	TRBJ1-3	TGTGCCAGCAGCCCCATGGAGATGCACTCTGGAAACACCATATATTTT	CASSPMEMHSGNTIYF
few	TRBD1	TRBV5-1	TRBJ2-2	TGCGCCAGCAGCTCTAGACTAGGGACAGGGCCCACCGGGGAGCTGTTTTTT	CASSSRLGTGPTGELFF
-	TRBD2	TRBV6-5	TRBJ2-3	TGTGCCAGCAGTTTTGCCACTAGCGGGGGGGCAGATACGCAGTATTTT	CASSFATSGGADTQYF
-	-	TRBV6-5	TRBJ1-2	TGTGCCAGCTACACGGCAGGGGCACGGGGCTACACCTTC	CASYTAGARGYTF
-	-	TRBV10-1	TRBJ2-1	TGCGCCAGCAGTGAGTCTACTTACAATGAGCAGTTCTTC	CASSESTYNEQFF
-	-	TRBV27	TRBJ1-2	TGTGCCAGCAGTCATAAACTGTCTCTGCCCGGCTATGGCTACACCTTC	CASSHKLSLPGYGYTF
few	-	TRBV19	TRBJ1-6	TGTGCCAGTAGTTACGGGGCAGGTGTGAGTCCCCTCCACTTT	CASSYGAGVSPLHF
few	-	TRBV28	TRBJ1-1	TGTGCCAGCAGTTTGGGGGACACTGAAGCTTTCTTT	CASSLGDTEAFF
few	-	TRBV10-3	TRBJ1-3	TGTGCCATCTGGGCAGGGGGAAACACCATATATTTT	CAIWAGGNTIYF
-	-	TRBV7-9	TRBJ1-4	TGTGCCAGCAGCCGAAAAAAACTGTTTTTT	CASSRKKLFF
-	-	TRBV18	TRBJ1-4	TGTGCCAGCGTTGGACAGCGTCATGAAAAACTGTTTTTT	CASVGQRHEKLFF